This TCR beta chain was sequenced in a study of CD8 T cells in ankylosing spondylitis. This clonotype appeared a few times. Trimming pared 4 bases from V and 4 bases from J, leaving 17 bases between. The CDR3 length is 15 residues. In germline, CDR1 is MGHRA, CDR2 YSYEKL. TCRdb reprocessed the 5' RACE reads with MiXCR, giving one entry per CDR3 protein. The data hold 150,000 to 250,000 distinct CDR3 sequences, with around 13% observed a single time. Sequences were obtained from blood, either unsorted or a sorted T cell fraction (not recorded which). The TCR sequence derives from a male donor with ankylosing spondylitis or in good health (not recorded which). The rearrangement uses TRBV4-1 and TRBJ2-7, with D possibly matching TRBD1 (5 bases). CDR3 sequence reads: CASSLGGTGFYEQYF. CDR3 in DNA: TGCGCCAGCAGCCTCGGCGGAACAGGATTTTACGAGCAGTACTTC.